This TCR beta chain derives from a study of blood T cell repertoires in COVID-19. Across the whole study: Specimens from acute and convalescent COVID-19 originated in the United States, Italy and Spain.

Authors' methods: Reference gene primers were amplified, and this amplification served to estimate nucleated cell counts. Assay: immunoSEQ multiplex PCR; the TCRdb copy retains only in-frame clones and omits some. That table is the source of V, J and clone size, and D and trimming were worked out from the DNA. Of 150,000 to 200,000 clones in the sample, around 89% are singletons; the top ten hold around 2.1%. The CDR3 totals 16 residues. Germline-derived CDR1 and CDR2 are MNHEY and SVGEGT. The V end lost 2 bases, the J end lost 5 bases, and 18 bases lay between the germline ends. The material sequenced was peripheral blood. The chain uses TRBV6-2 or TRBV6-3 and TRBJ1-2; D is undetermined. This TCR was sampled from a man aged 45-65 years who had recovered from COVID-19. As DNA, the CDR3 is TGTGCCAGCAGTTACCCCGAGGCGGGAAAGAGGTATGGCTACACCTTC. Amino acid sequence: CASSYPEAGKRYGYTF.